The 2 T cell receptor beta chains given below trace back to one sample, sequenced in a study of post-analysis software for immune sequencing data. Unique molecular identifiers were built into the TCR beta cDNA libraries. One entry per CDR3 protein results from TCRdb running MiXCR on the PCR reads. The sample lists hundreds of thousands of distinct CDR3 sequences; about 32% were seen once. Their antigen targets remain unknown. General observations from the study: Comparison of patients with controls showed about 5 TRBV segments more frequent in patients, TRBV5-6, TRBV5-1 and TRBV20-1 among them.

The sample was blood. These receptors came from a girl under 18 with multiple sclerosis.

This clonotype showed up just a few times. V gene TRBV7-9 combines with J gene TRBJ2-3, with D possibly TRBD1 on 6 matching bases. The CDR3 spans 14 residues. With 8 bases removed from V and 3 bases from J, the gap between germline ends came to 15 bases. Looked up from germline, CDR1 is SEHNR and CDR2 is FQNEAQ (reference sequence). The CDR3 region has the DNA TGTGCCAGCCTACAGGGAGTGGGGACAGATACGCAGTATTTT. Its protein product is CASLQGVGTDTQYF.

With respect to this clonotype: The conserved final phenylalanine or tryptophan is absent from the CDR3, which likely points to a read error. The genes are TRBV2 and TRBJ2-1; 8 bases agree with TRBD2. The CDR3 is 16 residues long. With 4 bases clipped from V and 0 bases from J, the junction kept 5 bases outside the gene matches. Germline V gene lookup returns CDR1 SNHLY and CDR2 FYNNEI. This CDR3 reads CASSAGGPSSYNEQFV. CDR3 DNA: TGTGCCAGCAGTGCGGGGGGGCCTAGCTCCTACAATGAGCAGTTCGTC.